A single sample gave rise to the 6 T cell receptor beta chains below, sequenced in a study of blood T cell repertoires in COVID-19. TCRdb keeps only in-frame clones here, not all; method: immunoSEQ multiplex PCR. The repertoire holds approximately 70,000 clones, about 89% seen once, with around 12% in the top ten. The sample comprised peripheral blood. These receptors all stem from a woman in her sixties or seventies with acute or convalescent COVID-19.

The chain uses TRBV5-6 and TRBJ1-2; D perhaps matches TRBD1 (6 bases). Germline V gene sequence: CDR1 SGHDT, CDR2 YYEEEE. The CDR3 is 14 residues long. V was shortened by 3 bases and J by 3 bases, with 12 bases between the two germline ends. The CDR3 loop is CASSSPGEDYGYTF. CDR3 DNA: TGTGCCAGCAGCTCACCAGGGGAAGACTATGGCTACACCTTC.

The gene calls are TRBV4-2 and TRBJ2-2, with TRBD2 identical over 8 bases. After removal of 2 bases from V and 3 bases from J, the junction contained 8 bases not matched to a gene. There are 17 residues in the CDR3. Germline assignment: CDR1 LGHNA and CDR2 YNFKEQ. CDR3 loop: CASSQPQAGADTGELFF. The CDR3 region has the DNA TGTGCCAGCAGCCAACCGCAAGCGGGGGCGGACACCGGGGAGCTGTTTTTT.

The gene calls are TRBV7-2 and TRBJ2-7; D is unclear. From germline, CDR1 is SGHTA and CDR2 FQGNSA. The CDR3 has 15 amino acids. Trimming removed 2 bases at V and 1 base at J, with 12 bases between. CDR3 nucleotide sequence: TGTGCCAGCAGCTTATATGTGAGGTATTCCTACGAGCAGTACTTC. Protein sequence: CASSLYVRYSYEQYF.

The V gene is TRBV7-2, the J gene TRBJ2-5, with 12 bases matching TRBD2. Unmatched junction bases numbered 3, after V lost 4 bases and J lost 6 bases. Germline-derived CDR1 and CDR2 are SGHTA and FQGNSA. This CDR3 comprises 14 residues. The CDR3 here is CASSSSGGAQTQYF. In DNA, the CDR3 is TGTGCCAGCAGCTCTAGCGGGGGGGCTCAGACCCAGTACTTC.

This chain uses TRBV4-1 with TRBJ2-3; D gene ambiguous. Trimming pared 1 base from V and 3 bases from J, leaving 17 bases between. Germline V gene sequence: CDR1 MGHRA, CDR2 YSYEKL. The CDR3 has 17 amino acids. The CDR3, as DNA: TGCGCCAGCAGCCAAGGCATTCTGGTATCGAGGACAGATACGCAGTATTTT. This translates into CASSQGILVSRTDTQYF.

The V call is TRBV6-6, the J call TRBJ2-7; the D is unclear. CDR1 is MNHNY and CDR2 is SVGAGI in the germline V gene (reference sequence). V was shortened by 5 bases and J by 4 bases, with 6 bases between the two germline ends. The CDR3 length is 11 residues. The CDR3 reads CASSRVYEQYF. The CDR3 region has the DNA TGTGCCAGCAGTAGAGTATACGAGCAGTACTTC.